The T cell receptor (beta chain) described here comes from a study of monozygotic twins with inflammatory bowel disease. CDR1 and CDR2 (germline): SEHNR, FQNEAQ (reference sequence). The length of the CDR3 is 12 residues. TCRdb reprocessed the 5' RACE reads and keeps a single row for each CDR3 protein, giving no DNA. The specimen's table records about 210,000 distinct CDR3 sequences. The V call is TRBV7-9, the J call TRBJ1-5; TCRdb outputs TRBD1, but without DNA this stays unchecked. The TCR originated in a human donor with ulcerative colitis or Crohn's disease, or a healthy co-twin of an affected twin (not recorded which). The specimen was blood. The CDR3 is CASRSGDQPQHF.